This is a list of T cell receptor beta chains from one sample in a study of Ad26.COV2.S vaccination and SARS-CoV-2 variants. TCRdb's copy holds only in-frame clones and misses some; the assay was immunoSEQ multiplex PCR. The table shows 350,000 to 450,000 clones, with 92% occurring only once. This material consisted of peripheral blood, taken in a trial of Ad26.COV2.S vaccine versus placebo. The receptors were sampled from a person aged 18-65 years who received the Ad26.COV2.S COVID-19 vaccine or a placebo. Both conserved end residues are part of each CDR3. A D gene is named only where the DNA matches it firmly. Rows may omit the clone size; those that give it use once, few, many or a size class.

>few|TRBJ1-1|TRBV29-1|NA
CSVESANTEAFF
TGCAGCGTTGAATCCGCGAACACTGAAGCTTTCTTT
>NA|TRBJ2-7|TRBV5-1|TRBD1
CASSWEQGDLEQYF
TGCGCCAGCAGCTGGGAACAGGGGGATCTCGAGCAGTACTTC
>once|TRBJ1-4|TRBV19|NA
CASHRDTLRTNEKLFF
TGTGCCAGTCACCGGGACACTTTACGCACTAATGAAAAACTGTTTTTT
>NA|TRBJ2-7|TRBV4-1|TRBD2
CASSQPVSGDYEQYF
TGCGCCAGCAGCCAACCCGTTAGCGGGGACTACGAGCAGTACTTC
>NA|TRBJ1-1|TRBV5-6|NA
CASSSSKRTNTEAFF
TGTGCCAGCAGCTCTTCTAAAAGGACGAACACTGAAGCTTTCTTT
>once|TRBJ1-2|TRBV4-1|TRBD1
CASSQRFGQGRRDGGYTF
TGCGCCAGCAGCCAACGGTTCGGACAGGGGCGAAGAGATGGCGGCTACACCTTC
>NA|TRBJ2-7|TRBV5-6|NA
CASSLTPTKGGLAYEQYF
TGTGCCAGCAGCCTAACACCAACGAAGGGGGGGTTGGCCTACGAGCAGTACTTC
>NA|TRBJ2-1|TRBV19|TRBD2
CASQTSGGPNEQFF
TGTGCCAGTCAGACTAGCGGGGGCCCGAATGAGCAGTTCTTC
>NA|TRBJ2-5|TRBV11-3|NA
CASIPLNETQYF
TGTGCCAGCATCCCTCTGAACGAGACCCAGTACTTC
>NA|TRBJ1-4|TRBV30|NA
CAWSHNGGNEKLFF
TGTGCCTGGAGCCACAACGGAGGTAATGAAAAACTGTTTTTT
>NA|TRBJ1-6|TRBV28|NA
CASSYGTIYSPLHF
TGTGCCAGCAGTTACGGGACCATCTATTCACCCCTCCACTTT
>NA|TRBJ2-3|TRBV4-3|TRBD2
CASSPWTSGGPNTQYF
TGCGCCAGCAGCCCCTGGACTAGCGGGGGACCCAATACGCAGTATTTT
>NA|TRBJ2-7|TRBV9|TRBD2
CASSVGPASGAVTYEQYF
TGTGCCAGCAGCGTAGGTCCGGCTAGCGGGGCGGTAACCTACGAGCAGTACTTC
>NA|TRBJ2-2|TRBV9|TRBD1
CASSAPTGRNTGELFF
TGTGCCAGCAGCGCCCCGACAGGGAGGAACACCGGGGAGCTGTTTTTT
>NA|TRBJ1-2|TRBV5-1|TRBD1
CASSLATGTGYGYTF
TGCGCCAGCAGCTTGGCCACCGGGACAGGATATGGCTACACCTTC
>NA|TRBJ2-2|TRBV5-6|TRBD2
CASSSAGVTTGELFF
TGTGCCAGCAGCTCTGCGGGGGTCACCACCGGGGAGCTGTTTTTT
>NA|TRBJ1-1|TRBV6-6|NA
CASSYSMAEAFF
TGTGCCAGCAGTTACTCGATGGCTGAAGCTTTCTTT
>NA|TRBJ1-2|TRBV4-1|NA
CASSQGPQHYGYTF
TGCGCCAGCAGCCAAGGTCCACAGCATTATGGCTACACCTTC
>NA|TRBJ2-1|TRBV7-2|NA
CASSLYGGEQFF
TGTGCCAGCAGCTTATACGGCGGTGAGCAGTTCTTC
>NA|TRBJ2-2|TRBV11-3|NA
CASSLDPSGTGELFF
TGTGCCAGCAGCTTAGATCCTTCGGGGACCGGGGAGCTGTTTTTT
>NA|TRBJ2-1|TRBV19|NA
CASSIAGRYNEQFF
TGTGCCAGTAGTATAGCGGGGCGATACAATGAGCAGTTCTTC
>few|TRBJ2-2|TRBV11-3|TRBD2
CASSPRLAGWDTGELFF
TGTGCCAGCAGCCCCCGATTAGCGGGGTGGGACACCGGGGAGCTGTTTTTT
>NA|TRBJ2-7|TRBV4-3|NA
CASSQEGTDSSYEQYF
TGCGCCAGCAGCCAAGAGGGGACTGATAGCTCCTACGAGCAGTACTTC
>few|TRBJ1-1|TRBV10-1|NA
CASSEVVGTEAFF
TGCGCCAGCAGTGAGGTCGTTGGCACTGAAGCTTTCTTT
>NA|TRBJ2-3|TRBV5-1|NA
CASSQFLGVADTQYF
TGCGCCAGCAGTCAGTTCCTAGGGGTAGCAGATACGCAGTATTTT
>few|TRBJ1-2|TRBV5-4|NA
CASSLNYGYTF
TGTGCCAGCAGCTTGAACTATGGCTACACCTTC
>NA|TRBJ2-1|TRBV30|TRBD1
CAWRLTGDEQFF
TGTGCCTGGAGACTTACAGGGGATGAGCAGTTCTTC
>NA|TRBJ2-1|TRBV5-6|NA
CASFFRGVRNEQFF
TGTGCCAGCTTTTTCAGGGGGGTAAGAAATGAGCAGTTCTTC
>NA|TRBJ2-5|TRBV24-1|NA
CATSDSLLKTQYF
TGTGCCACCAGTGATTCCCTTTTGAAGACCCAGTACTTC
>NA|TRBJ1-4|TRBV7-6|NA
CASSLNSNEKLFF
TGTGCCAGCAGCTTAAATTCCAATGAAAAACTGTTTTTT
>once|TRBJ2-6|TRBV15|NA
CATSDFSGANVLTF
TGTGCCACCAGCGACTTCTCTGGGGCCAACGTCCTGACTTTC
>NA|TRBJ1-1|TRBV27|NA
CASSPWTVNTEAFF
TGTGCCAGCAGTCCATGGACAGTGAACACTGAAGCTTTCTTT
>once|TRBJ2-7|TRBV6-6|TRBD2
CASSYGLAGTYEQYF
TGTGCCAGCAGTTACGGGCTAGCGGGGACCTACGAGCAGTACTTC
>NA|TRBJ2-7|TRBV11-3|NA
CASSLWCRGYLGEQYF
TGTGCCAGCAGCTTATGGTGCAGGGGTTATCTCGGCGAGCAGTACTTC
>NA|TRBJ1-2|TRBV7-8|TRBD1
CASSYRDSANYGYTF
TGTGCCAGCAGCTACCGGGACAGCGCTAACTATGGCTACACCTTC
>NA|TRBJ1-5|TRBV19|NA
CASSLGLYQHF
TGTGCCAGTAGTCTGGGCCTCTACCAGCATTTT
>NA|TRBJ2-7|TRBV7-2|NA
CASSPRGIYEQYF
TGTGCCAGCAGCCCCCGAGGAATCTACGAGCAGTACTTC
>NA|TRBJ1-6|TRBV5-8|TRBD1
CASSPGQVGSPLHF
TGTGCCAGCAGCCCGGGACAGGTTGGTTCACCCCTCCACTTT
>NA|TRBJ1-4|TRBV30|TRBD1
CAWSSTGSWANEKLFF
TGTGCCTGGAGTTCGACAGGGAGCTGGGCTAATGAAAAACTGTTTTTT
>NA|TRBJ2-1|TRBV5-6|NA
CASSLYRILYNEQFF
TGTGCCAGCAGCTTGTACAGGATCCTGTACAATGAGCAGTTCTTC
>NA|TRBJ1-4|TRBV25-1|NA
CASSDTNSAFQEKLFF
TGTGCCAGCAGTGATACTAACAGCGCATTTCAGGAAAAACTGTTTTTT
>NA|TRBJ2-3|TRBV6-2/TRBV6-3|NA
CASSRVASTDTQYF
TGTGCCAGCAGTAGGGTTGCTAGCACAGATACGCAGTATTTT
>once|TRBJ2-2|TRBV5-8|TRBD1
CASSARGPGELFF
TGTGCCAGCAGCGCCAGGGGGCCGGGGGAGCTGTTTTTT
>NA|TRBJ2-1|TRBV15|NA
CATSSQKGTGGPYNEQFF
TGTGCCACCAGCAGTCAGAAGGGGACGGGGGGCCCCTACAATGAGCAGTTCTTC
>NA|TRBJ2-7|TRBV9|NA
CASSPTGDEQYF
TGTGCCAGCAGCCCAACGGGGGACGAGCAGTACTTC
>NA|TRBJ2-7|TRBV5-5|TRBD1
CASSQDIPETGVIYEQYF
TGTGCCAGCAGCCAGGACATACCCGAGACAGGGGTAATCTACGAGCAGTACTTC
>NA|TRBJ1-3|TRBV18|NA
CASSPNSLNSGNTIYF
TGTGCCAGCTCACCAAACAGCCTTAACTCTGGAAACACCATATATTTT
>NA|TRBJ2-2|TRBV27|TRBD1
CASSLWDSTGELFF
TGTGCCAGCAGTTTATGGGACAGCACCGGGGAGCTGTTTTTT
>NA|TRBJ1-1|TRBV5-4|NA
CASILQGGNTEAFF
TGTGCCAGCATTCTACAGGGTGGAAACACTGAAGCTTTCTTT
>NA|TRBJ2-1|TRBV10-2|TRBD2
CASSESSLLAGVDNEQFF
TGCGCCAGCAGTGAGTCTAGTTTGCTAGCGGGGGTCGACAATGAGCAGTTCTTC